This paragraph covers one TCR beta chain sequence. The entry originates in a study of cytotoxic CD8 clonotypes in ibrutinib-treated CLL. Looking at the study overall: Approximately ten relapsed/refractory, some 15 treatment-naive; around 18 IGHV unmutated. The response samples were taken once patients had been treated for a median of 12 months, range 6 to 36.

The TCR beta libraries used about 2 micrograms of genomic DNA that came from cryopreserved PBMCs. Using immunoSEQ multiplex PCR, the repertoire was profiled, and TCRdb retains in-frame clones only, with some absent. The top ten hold 5.4% of the sample, which has roughly 14,000 clones, around 67% seen once. There are 14 residues in the CDR3. The sequencing used PBMCs, collected before ibrutinib treatment. The clonotype comes from a human donor with chronic lymphocytic leukemia. The chain joins TRBV21-1 to TRBJ1-2; whether TRBD1, the table's D call, matches the DNA was not checked. TRBV21-1 is recorded as a pseudogene. The CDR3 sequence: CASSKGAGVHGYTF. The CDR3 bases are TGTGCCAGCAGCAAAGGGGCAGGGGTCCATGGCTACACCTTC.